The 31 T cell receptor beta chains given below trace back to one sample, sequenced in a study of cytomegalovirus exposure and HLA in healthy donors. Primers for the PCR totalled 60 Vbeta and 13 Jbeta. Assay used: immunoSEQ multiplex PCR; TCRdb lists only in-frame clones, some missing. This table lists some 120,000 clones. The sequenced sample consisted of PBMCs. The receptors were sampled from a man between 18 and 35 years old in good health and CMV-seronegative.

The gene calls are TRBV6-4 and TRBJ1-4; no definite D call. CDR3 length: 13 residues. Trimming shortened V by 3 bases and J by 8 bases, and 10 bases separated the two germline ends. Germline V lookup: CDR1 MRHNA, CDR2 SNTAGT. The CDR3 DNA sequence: TGTGCCAGCAGTGAGAACTCAGGAGAAAAACTGTTTTTT. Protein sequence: CASSENSGEKLFF.

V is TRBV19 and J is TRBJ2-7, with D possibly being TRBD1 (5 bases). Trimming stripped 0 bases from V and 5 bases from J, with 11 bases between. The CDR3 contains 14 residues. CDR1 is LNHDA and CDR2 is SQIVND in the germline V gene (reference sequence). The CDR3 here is CASSIESQGDEQYF. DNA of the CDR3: TGTGCCAGTAGTATAGAATCGCAGGGTGACGAGCAGTACTTC.

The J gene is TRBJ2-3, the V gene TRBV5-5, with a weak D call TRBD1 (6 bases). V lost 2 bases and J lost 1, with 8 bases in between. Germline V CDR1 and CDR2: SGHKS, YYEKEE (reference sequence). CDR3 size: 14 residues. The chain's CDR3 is CASSLSGGTDTQYF. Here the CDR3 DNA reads TGTGCCAGCAGCTTATCAGGGGGCACAGATACGCAGTATTTT.

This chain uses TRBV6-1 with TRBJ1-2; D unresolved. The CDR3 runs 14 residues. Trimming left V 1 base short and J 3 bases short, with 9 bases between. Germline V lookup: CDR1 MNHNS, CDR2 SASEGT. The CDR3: CASSEGARDYGYTF. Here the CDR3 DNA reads TGTGCCAGCAGTGAAGGGGCGCGCGACTATGGCTACACCTTC.

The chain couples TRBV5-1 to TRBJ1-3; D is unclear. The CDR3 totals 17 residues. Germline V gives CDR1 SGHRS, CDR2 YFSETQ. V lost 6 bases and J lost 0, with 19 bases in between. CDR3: CASTYQGDPDSGNTIYF. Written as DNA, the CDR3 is TGCGCCAGCACCTACCAAGGAGACCCCGACTCTGGAAACACCATATATTTT.

The CDR3 coding sequence is TGTGCCTGGAGTACCGGGAGTAAGTACAATGAGCAGTTCTTC. This translates into CAWSTGSKYNEQFF. The J gene is TRBJ2-1, the V gene TRBV30; D is perhaps TRBD2 (6 bases). V lost 2 bases and J 4 bases, leaving 12 bases between the germline ends. CDR3 length: 14 residues. Germline CDR1 reads GTSNPN; CDR2 reads SVGIG (reference sequence).

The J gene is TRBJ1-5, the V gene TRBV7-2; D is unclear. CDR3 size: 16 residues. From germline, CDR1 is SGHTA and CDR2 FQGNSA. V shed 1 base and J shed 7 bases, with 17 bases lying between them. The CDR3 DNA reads TGTGCCAGCAGCTTAGTCCTGGCAGGACTCGGCCAGCCCCAGCATTTT. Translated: CASSLVLAGLGQPQHF.

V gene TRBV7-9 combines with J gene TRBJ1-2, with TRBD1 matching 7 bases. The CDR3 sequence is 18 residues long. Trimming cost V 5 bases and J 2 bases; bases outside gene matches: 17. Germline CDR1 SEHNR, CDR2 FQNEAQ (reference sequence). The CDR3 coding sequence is TGTGCCAGCAGCCAACCCCAGATGGGGGACAGATTAAACTATGGCTACACCTTC. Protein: CASSQPQMGDRLNYGYTF.

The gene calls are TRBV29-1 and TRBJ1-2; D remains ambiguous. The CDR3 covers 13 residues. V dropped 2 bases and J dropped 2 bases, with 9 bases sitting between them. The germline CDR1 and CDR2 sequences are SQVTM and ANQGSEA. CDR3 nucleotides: TGCAGCGTTGAACAACAGAACAACTATGGCTACACCTTC. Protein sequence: CSVEQQNNYGYTF.

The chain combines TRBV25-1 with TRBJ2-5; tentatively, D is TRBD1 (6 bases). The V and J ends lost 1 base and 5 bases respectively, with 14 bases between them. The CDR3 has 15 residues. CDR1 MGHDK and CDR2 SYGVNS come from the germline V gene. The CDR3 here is CASSEFPGALETQYF. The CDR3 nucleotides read TGTGCCAGCAGTGAATTTCCAGGGGCCCTGGAGACCCAGTACTTC.

The CDR3 nucleotides read TGTGCCAGCAGCTTAAGTGGAGCCTGGGGCGTGAACACTGAAGCTTTCTTT. Its translation is CASSLSGAWGVNTEAFF. The chain uses TRBV7-2 and TRBJ1-1, with a tentative D call TRBD1 (5 bases). This CDR3 has 17 residues. Trimming shortened V by 2 bases and J by 0 bases, and 16 bases separated the two germline ends. CDR1 and CDR2 from the germline V gene are SGHTA and FQGNSA.

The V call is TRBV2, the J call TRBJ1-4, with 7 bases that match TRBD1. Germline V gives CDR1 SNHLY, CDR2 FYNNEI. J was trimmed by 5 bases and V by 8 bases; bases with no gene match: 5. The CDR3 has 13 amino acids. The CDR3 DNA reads TGTGCCAGCCAGGGACAGCGAAATGAAAAACTGTTTTTT. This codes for CASQGQRNEKLFF.

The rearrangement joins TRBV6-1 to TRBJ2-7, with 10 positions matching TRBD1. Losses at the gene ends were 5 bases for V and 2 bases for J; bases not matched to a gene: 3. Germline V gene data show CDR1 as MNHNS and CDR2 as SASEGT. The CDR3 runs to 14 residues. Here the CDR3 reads CASSTGQGTYEQYF. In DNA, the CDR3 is TGTGCCAGCAGTACGGGACAGGGGACCTACGAGCAGTACTTC.

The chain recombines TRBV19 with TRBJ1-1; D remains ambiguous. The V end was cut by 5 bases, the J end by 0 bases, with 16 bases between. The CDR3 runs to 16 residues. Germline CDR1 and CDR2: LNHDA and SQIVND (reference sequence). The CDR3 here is CASSLIRSQMNTEAFF. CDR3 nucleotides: TGTGCCAGTAGTCTCATCAGGTCGCAAATGAACACTGAAGCTTTCTTT.

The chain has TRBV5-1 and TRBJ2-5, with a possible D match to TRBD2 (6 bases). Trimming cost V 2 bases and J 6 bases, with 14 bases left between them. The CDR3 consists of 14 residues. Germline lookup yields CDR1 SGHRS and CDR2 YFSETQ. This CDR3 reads CASSLVSGAQTQYF. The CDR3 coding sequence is TGCGCCAGCAGCTTAGTGTCGGGAGCACAGACCCAGTACTTC.

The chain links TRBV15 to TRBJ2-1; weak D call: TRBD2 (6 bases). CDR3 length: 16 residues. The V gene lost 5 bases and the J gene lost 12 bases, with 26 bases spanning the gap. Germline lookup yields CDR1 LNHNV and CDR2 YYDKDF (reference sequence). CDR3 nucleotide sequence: TGTGCCACCAGCCGAATCTTCCGGGACTCCCGGGTGGGGCAGTTCTTC. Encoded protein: CATSRIFRDSRVGQFF.

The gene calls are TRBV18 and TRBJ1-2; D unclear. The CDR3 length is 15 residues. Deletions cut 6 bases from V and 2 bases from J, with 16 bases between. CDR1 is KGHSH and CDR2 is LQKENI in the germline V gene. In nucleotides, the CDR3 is TGTGCCAGCTCCCAAGTTGAGGCCCCGAACTATGGCTACACCTTC. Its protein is CASSQVEAPNYGYTF.

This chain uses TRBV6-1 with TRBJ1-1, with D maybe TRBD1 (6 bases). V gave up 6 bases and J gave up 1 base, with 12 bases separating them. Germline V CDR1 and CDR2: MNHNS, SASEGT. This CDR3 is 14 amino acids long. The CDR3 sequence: CASRGDTWNTEAFF. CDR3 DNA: TGTGCCAGCAGAGGGGACACTTGGAACACTGAAGCTTTCTTT.

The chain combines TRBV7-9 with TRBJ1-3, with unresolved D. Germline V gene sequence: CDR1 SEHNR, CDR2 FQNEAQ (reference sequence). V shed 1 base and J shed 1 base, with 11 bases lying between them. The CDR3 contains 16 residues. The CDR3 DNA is TGTGCCAGCAGCTTAGAAGGAGGAGGGTCTGGAAACACCATATATTTT. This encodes CASSLEGGGSGNTIYF.

In nucleotides, the CDR3 is TGTGCCAGCAGCTTGAGGGAAAGACAGTACGAGCAGTACTTC. This sequence encodes CASSLRERQYEQYF. The chain couples TRBV5-6 to TRBJ2-7, with a weak D call TRBD1 (5 bases). Trimming took off 1 base at V and 4 bases at J, with 12 bases between the two ends. The CDR3 length is 14 residues. The germline V gene has CDR1 SGHDT and CDR2 YYEEEE.

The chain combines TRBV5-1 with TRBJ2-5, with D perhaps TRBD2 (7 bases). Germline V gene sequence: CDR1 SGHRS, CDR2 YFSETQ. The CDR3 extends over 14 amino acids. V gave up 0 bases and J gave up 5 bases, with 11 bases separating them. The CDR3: CASSLAGGLETQYF. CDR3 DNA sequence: TGCGCCAGCAGCTTGGCGGGGGGCCTGGAGACCCAGTACTTC.

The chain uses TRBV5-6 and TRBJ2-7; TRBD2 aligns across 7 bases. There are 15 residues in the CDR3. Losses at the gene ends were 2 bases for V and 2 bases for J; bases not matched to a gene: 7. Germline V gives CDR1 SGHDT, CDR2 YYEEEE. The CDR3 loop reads CASSFRLAATYEQYF. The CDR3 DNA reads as TGTGCCAGCAGCTTTAGGCTAGCGGCCACCTACGAGCAGTACTTC. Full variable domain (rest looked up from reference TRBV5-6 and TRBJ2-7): DAGVTQSPTHLIKTRGQQVTLRCSPKSGHDTVSWYQQALGQGPQFIFQYYEEEERQRGNFPDRFSGHQFPNYSSELNVNALLLGDSALYLCASSFRLAATYEQYFGPGTRLTVT.

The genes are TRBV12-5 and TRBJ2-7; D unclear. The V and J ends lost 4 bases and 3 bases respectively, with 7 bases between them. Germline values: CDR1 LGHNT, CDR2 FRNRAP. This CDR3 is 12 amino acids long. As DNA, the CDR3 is TGTGCTAGTGGTTCTTCCCTCTACGAGCAGTACTTC. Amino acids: CASGSSLYEQYF.

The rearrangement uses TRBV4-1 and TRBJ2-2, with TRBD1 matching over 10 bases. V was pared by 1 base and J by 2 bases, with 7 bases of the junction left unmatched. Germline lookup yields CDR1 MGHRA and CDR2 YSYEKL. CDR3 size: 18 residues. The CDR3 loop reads CASSQAPGTGANTGELFF. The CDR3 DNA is TGCGCCAGCAGCCAAGCCCCCGGGACAGGGGCCAACACCGGGGAGCTGTTTTTT.

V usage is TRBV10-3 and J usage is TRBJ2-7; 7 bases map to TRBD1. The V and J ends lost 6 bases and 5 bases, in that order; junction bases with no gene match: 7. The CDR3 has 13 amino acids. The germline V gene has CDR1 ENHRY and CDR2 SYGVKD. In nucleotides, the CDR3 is TGTGCCATCAGGCGGACAGGAATCGACGAGCAGTACTTC. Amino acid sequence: CAIRRTGIDEQYF.

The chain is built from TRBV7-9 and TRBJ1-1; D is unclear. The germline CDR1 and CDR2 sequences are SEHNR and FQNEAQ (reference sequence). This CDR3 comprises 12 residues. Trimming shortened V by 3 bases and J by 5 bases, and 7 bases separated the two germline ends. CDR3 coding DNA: TGTGCCAGCAGCTTCGGGGATACTGAAGCTTTCTTT. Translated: CASSFGDTEAFF.

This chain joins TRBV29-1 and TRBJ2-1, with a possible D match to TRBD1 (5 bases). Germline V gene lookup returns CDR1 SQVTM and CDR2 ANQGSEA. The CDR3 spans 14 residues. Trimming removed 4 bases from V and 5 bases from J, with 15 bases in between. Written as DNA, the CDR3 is TGCAGCGTTGGGGGCCAGGCGATAGACAATGAGCAGTTCTTC. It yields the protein CSVGGQAIDNEQFF.

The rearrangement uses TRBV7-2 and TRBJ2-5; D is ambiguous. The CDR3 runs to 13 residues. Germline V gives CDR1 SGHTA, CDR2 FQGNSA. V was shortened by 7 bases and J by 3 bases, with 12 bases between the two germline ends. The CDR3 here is CASTTEREETQYF. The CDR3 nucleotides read TGTGCCAGCACCACCGAGCGAGAAGAGACCCAGTACTTC.

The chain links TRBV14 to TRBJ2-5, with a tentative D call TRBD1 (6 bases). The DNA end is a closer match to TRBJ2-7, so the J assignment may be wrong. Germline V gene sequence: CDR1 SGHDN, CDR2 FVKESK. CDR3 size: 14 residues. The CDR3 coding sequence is TGTGCCAGCAGCCAACTAGGACAGACCTACGAGCAGTACTTC. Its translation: CASSQLGQTYEQYF.

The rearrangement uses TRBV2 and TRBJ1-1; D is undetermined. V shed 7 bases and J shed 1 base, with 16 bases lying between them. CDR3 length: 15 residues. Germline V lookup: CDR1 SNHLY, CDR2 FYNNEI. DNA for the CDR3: TGTGCCAGCATGGTTTCCCCGGGGTGGAACACTGAAGCTTTCTTT. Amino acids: CASMVSPGWNTEAFF.

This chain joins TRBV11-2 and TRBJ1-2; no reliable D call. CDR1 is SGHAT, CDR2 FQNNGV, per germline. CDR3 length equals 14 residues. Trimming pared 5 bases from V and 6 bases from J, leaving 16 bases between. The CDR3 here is CASSPVDGIDGYTF. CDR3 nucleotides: TGTGCCAGCAGCCCCGTGGACGGGATTGATGGCTACACCTTC.